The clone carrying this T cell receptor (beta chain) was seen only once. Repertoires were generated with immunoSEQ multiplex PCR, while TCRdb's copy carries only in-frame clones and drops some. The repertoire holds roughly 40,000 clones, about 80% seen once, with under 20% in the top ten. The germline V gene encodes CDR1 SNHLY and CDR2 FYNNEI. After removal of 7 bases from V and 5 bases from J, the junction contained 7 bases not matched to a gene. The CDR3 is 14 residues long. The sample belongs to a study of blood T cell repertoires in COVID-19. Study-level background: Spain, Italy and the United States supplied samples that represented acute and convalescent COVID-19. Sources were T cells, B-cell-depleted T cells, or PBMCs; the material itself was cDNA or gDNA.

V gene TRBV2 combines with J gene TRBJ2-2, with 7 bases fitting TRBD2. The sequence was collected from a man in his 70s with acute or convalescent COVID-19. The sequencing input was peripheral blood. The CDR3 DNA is TGTGCCAGCATGGGAGGGGTTGGTACCGGGGAGCTGTTTTTT. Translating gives CASMGGVGTGELFF.